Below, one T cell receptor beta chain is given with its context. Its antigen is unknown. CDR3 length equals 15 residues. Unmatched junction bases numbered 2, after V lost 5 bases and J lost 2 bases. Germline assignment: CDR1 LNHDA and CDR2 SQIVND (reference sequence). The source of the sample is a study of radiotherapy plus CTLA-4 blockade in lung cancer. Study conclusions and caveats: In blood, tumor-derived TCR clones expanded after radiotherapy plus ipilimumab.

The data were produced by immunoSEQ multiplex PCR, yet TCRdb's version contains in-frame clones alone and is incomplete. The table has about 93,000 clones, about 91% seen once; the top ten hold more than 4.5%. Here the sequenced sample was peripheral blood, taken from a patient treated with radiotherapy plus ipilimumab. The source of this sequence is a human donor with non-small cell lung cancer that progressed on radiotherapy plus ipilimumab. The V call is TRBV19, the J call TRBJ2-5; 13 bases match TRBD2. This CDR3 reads CASSLGLAGQETQYF. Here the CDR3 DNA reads TGTGCCAGTAGTTTGGGACTAGCGGGGCAAGAGACCCAGTACTTC. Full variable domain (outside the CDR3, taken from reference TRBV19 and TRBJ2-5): DGGITQSPKYLFRKEGQNVTLSCEQNLNHDAMYWYRQDPGQGLRLIYYSQIVNDFQKGDIAEGYSVSREKKESFPLTVTSAQKNPTAFYLCASSLGLAGQETQYFGPGTRLLVL.